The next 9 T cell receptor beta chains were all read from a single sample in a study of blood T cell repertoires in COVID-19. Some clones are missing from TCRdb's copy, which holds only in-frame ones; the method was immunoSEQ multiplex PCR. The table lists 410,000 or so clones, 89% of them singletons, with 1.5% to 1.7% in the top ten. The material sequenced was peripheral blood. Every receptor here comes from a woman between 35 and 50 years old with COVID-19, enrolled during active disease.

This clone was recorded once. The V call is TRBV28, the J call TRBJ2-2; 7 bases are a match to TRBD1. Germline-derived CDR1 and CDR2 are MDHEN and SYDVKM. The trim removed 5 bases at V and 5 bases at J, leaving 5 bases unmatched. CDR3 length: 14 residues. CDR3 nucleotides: TGTGCCAGCAGTCCTCCGACAGGGACCGGGGAGCTGTTTTTT. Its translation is CASSPPTGTGELFF.

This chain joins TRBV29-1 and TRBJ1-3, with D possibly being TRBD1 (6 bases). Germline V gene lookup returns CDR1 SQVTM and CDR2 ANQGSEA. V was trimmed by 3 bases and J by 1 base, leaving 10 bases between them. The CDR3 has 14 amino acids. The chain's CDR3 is CSVEIQGSGNTIYF. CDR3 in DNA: TGCAGCGTTGAGATACAGGGATCTGGAAACACCATATATTTT.

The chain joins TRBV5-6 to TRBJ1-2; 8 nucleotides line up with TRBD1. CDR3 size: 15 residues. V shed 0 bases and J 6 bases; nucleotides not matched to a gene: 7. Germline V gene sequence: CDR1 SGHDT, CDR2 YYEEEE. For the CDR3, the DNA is TGTGCCAGCAGCTTGGCGGGACAGGATATCAATGGCTACACCTTC. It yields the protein CASSLAGQDINGYTF.

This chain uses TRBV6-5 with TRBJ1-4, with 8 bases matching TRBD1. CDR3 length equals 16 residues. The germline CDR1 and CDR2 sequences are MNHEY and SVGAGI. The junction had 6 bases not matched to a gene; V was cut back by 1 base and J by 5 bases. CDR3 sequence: CASSYWSGTGNEKLFF. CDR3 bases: TGTGCCAGCAGTTACTGGTCTGGGACAGGAAATGAAAAACTGTTTTTT.

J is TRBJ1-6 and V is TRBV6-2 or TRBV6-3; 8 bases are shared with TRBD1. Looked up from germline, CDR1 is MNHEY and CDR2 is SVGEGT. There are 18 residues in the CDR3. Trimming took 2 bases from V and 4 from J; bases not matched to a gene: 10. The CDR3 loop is CASSYDFQGAIYNSPLHF. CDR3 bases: TGTGCCAGCAGTTACGATTTCCAGGGGGCGATATATAATTCACCCCTCCACTTT.

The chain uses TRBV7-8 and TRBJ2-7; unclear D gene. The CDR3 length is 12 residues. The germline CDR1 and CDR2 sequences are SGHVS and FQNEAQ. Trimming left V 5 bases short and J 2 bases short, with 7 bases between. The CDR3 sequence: CASSRSAYEQYF. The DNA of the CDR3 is TGTGCCAGCAGCCGGAGCGCCTACGAGCAGTACTTC.

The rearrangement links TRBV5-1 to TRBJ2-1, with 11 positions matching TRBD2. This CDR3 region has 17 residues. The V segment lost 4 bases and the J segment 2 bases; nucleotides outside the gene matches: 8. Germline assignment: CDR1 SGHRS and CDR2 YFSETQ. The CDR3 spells CASSHGLAGTTYNEQFF. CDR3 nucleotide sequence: TGCGCCAGCAGCCATGGACTAGCGGGTACGACCTACAATGAGCAGTTCTTC.

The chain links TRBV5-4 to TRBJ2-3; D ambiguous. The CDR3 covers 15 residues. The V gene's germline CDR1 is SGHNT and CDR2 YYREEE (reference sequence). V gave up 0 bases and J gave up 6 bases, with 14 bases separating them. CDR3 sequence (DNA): TGTGCCAGCAGCTTGGGGGCTCCATCCCCTGATACGCAGTATTTT. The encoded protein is CASSLGAPSPDTQYF.

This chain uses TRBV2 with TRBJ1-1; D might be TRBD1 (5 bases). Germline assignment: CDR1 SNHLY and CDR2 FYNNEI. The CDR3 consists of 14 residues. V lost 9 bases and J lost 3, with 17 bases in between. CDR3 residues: CASGEGLGHTEAFF. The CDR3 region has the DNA TGTGCCAGTGGGGAGGGTCTGGGGCACACTGAAGCTTTCTTT. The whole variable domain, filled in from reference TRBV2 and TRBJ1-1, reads EPEVTQTPSHQVTQMGQEVILRCVPISNHLYFYWYRQILGQKVEFLVSFYNNEISEKSEIFDDQFSVERPDGSNFTLKIRSTKLEDSAMYFCASGEGLGHTEAFFGQGTRLTVV.